Presented here are 15 T cell receptor beta chains from one specimen sequenced in a study of T-cell reconstitution after alpha-beta-depleted transplantation in children. The library targeted TCRbeta and was prepared with unique molecular identifiers. TCRdb recomputed calls from the PCR reads with MiXCR, one row per CDR3 protein. The table lists roughly 190,000 distinct CDR3 sequences, more than 14% of them singletons, with about 13% in the top ten. The source was PBMCs from the stem cell graft donor, collected from the stem cell graft. These receptors all stem from a human donor who donated a stem cell graft to a child with acute lymphoblastic leukemia.

The table lists this clonotype with many counts. The CDR3 coding sequence is TGTGCCAGCAGTTTAGCGGGGCTTCTGTATTTT. This encodes CASSLAGLLYF. The chain combines TRBV12-3 or TRBV12-4 with TRBJ2-3, with D possibly matching TRBD1 (5 bases). CDR3 length equals 11 residues. V dropped 0 bases and J dropped 14 bases, with 9 bases sitting between them.

This chain connects TRBV5-1 to TRBJ1-4; the match to TRBD1 covers 10 bases. This CDR3 has 14 amino acids. The germline CDR1 and CDR2 sequences are SGHRS and YFSETQ. The V segment lost 3 bases and the J segment 6 bases; nucleotides outside the gene matches: 2. The DNA of the CDR3 is TGCGCCAGCAGCTCCGGACAGGGGGATGAAAAACTGTTTTTT. Protein: CASSSGQGDEKLFF.

This clonotype was counted many times. This chain connects TRBV12-3 or TRBV12-4 to TRBJ2-1; 9 bases line up with TRBD1. Germline trimming cut 1 base from V and 15 bases from J; bases unmatched to any gene: 7. The CDR3 loop spans 13 amino acids. The CDR3: CASSLEDRGLTFF. The CDR3 bases are TGTGCCAGCAGTTTAGAGGACAGGGGCTTAACGTTCTTC.

The chain carries TRBV6-1 and TRBJ2-1, with TRBD2 matching over 12 bases. Germline V lookup: CDR1 MNHNS, CDR2 SASEGT. V shed 2 bases, J shed 10 bases, and the junction held 6 bases outside the gene matches. The CDR3 is made up of 15 amino acids. The CDR3 is CASSESLAGGPEQFF. The DNA for the CDR3 is TGTGCCAGCAGTGAATCGCTAGCGGGAGGGCCCGAGCAGTTCTTC.

This clonotype was seen at least ten times. The chain joins TRBV29-1 to TRBJ1-1; 7 nucleotides align to TRBD1. The V gene end was trimmed by 7 bases and the J gene end by 8 bases; junction bases not matched to a gene: 10. CDR3 length: 12 amino acids. Germline V gene data show CDR1 as SQVTM and CDR2 as ANQGSEA. The chain's CDR3 is CSASNRDSEAFF. Here the CDR3 DNA reads TGCAGCGCTTCTAACCGGGACAGCGAAGCTTTCTTT.

The chain carries TRBV10-3 and TRBJ2-3, with 7 bases fitting TRBD1. The J segment lost 4 bases and the V segment lost 6 bases, leaving 10 bases of the junction unmatched. The CDR3 consists of 15 residues. Germline values: CDR1 ENHRY, CDR2 SYGVKD. The CDR3 DNA is TGTGCCATCAGGGGACAGAGAAAACGGGCAGATACGCAGTATTTT. It is translated as CAIRGQRKRADTQYF.

J is TRBJ2-1 and V is TRBV11-2; 13 bases match TRBD2. Trimming took 4 bases from V and 3 from J; bases not matched to a gene: 3. In germline, CDR1 is SGHAT, CDR2 FQNNGV. This CDR3 comprises 16 residues. The chain's CDR3 is CASSSRTSGGYNEQFF. CDR3 nucleotides: TGTGCCAGCAGCTCCCGGACTAGCGGGGGCTACAATGAGCAGTTCTTC.

This clonotype was seen ten or more times. This sequence joins TRBV5-1 and TRBJ2-2, with D possibly matching TRBD1 (6 bases). Per germline, CDR1 SGHRS and CDR2 YFSETQ. This CDR3 has 16 residues. V was clipped by 1 base and J by 6 bases, with 16 bases between them. This CDR3 reads CASSLIARTVPGELFF. The CDR3 DNA is TGCGCCAGCAGCTTGATTGCTAGGACAGTTCCCGGGGAGCTGTTTTTT.

This chain connects TRBV27 to TRBJ2-7; no definite D call. Trimming left V 4 bases short and J 5 bases short, with 12 bases between. This CDR3 has 13 amino acids. Germline CDR1 and CDR2: MNHEY and SMNVEV (reference sequence). Here the CDR3 DNA reads TGTGCCAGCAGTTCCCCCGACCGGGACGAGCAGTACTTC. It translates to CASSSPDRDEQYF.

The table lists this clonotype with many counts. The chain couples TRBV12-3 or TRBV12-4 to TRBJ2-1; a weak D match, TRBD2 (5 bases). CDR3 length: 13 residues. Deletions cut 4 bases from V and 13 bases from J, with 17 bases between. CDR3 coding DNA: TGTGCCAGCAGTTCTACTCCGTTCGAGGGTCAGTTCTTC. It codes for CASSSTPFEGQFF.

This clonotype was picked up many times. The chain joins TRBV5-1 to TRBJ2-1; D ambiguous. The germline gives CDR1 SGHRS, CDR2 YFSETQ. The V gene lost 5 bases and the J gene lost 3 bases, with 12 bases spanning the gap. The CDR3 consists of 14 residues. The chain's CDR3 is CASRGSLGYNEQFF. In DNA, the CDR3 is TGCGCCAGCAGGGGGTCCCTGGGCTACAATGAGCAGTTCTTC.

This clonotype has a handful of counts. J is TRBJ2-5 and V is TRBV29-1; 9 nucleotides align to TRBD2. The length of the CDR3 is 18 residues. Germline V gene sequence: CDR1 SQVTM, CDR2 ANQGSEA. V gave up 0 bases and J gave up 2 bases; unmatched junction bases: 13. The CDR3 region is CSVEDDYGPSGIQETQYF. The CDR3 DNA reads as TGCAGCGTTGAAGATGATTATGGCCCTAGCGGGATTCAAGAGACCCAGTACTTC.

This clonotype appeared many times. DNA for the CDR3: TGTGCCAGCAGCCCCGGGACTAGCGGATACAATGAGCAGTTCTTC. Its protein product is CASSPGTSGYNEQFF. This chain links TRBV12-3 or TRBV12-4 with TRBJ2-1; 11 nucleotides match TRBD2. The CDR3 sequence is 15 residues long. V was pared by 6 bases and J by 4 bases, with 5 bases of the junction left unmatched.

This clonotype appeared many times. The chain carries TRBV5-1 and TRBJ2-3; D not certain. CDR1 and CDR2 (germline): SGHRS, YFSETQ. The CDR3 runs 13 residues. V lost 5 bases, J lost 6 bases, and 13 bases lay in between. As DNA, the CDR3 is TGCGCCAGCAGTGCGCGGTCCATTGATACGCAGTATTTT. This encodes CASSARSIDTQYF. The full variable domain, in which reference TRBV5-1 and TRBJ2-3 provide the parts outside the CDR3, is KAGVTQTPRYLIKTRGQQVTLSCSPISGHRSVSWYQQTPGQGLQFLFEYFSETQRNKGNFPGRFSGRQFSNSRSEMNVSTLELGDSALYLCASSARSIDTQYFGPGTRLTVL.

This chain joins TRBV29-1 and TRBJ2-5, with 7 bases matching TRBD1. After removal of 8 bases from V and 2 bases from J, the junction contained 5 bases not matched to a gene. The CDR3 covers 12 residues. Germline lookup yields CDR1 SQVTM and CDR2 ANQGSEA. CDR3 in amino acids: CSLGQAQETQYF. The CDR3 coding sequence is TGCAGCCTCGGACAGGCGCAAGAGACCCAGTACTTC.